The 4 T cell receptor beta chains given below trace back to one sample, sequenced in a study of OX40 agonist ivuxolimab in advanced cancers. Library preparation was by the immunoSEQ multiplex PCR assay. TCRdb retrieved this table from immuneACCESS and kept in-frame rearrangements only. Not all clones are present; in checked studies, unresolved V genes account for under half, and no reason is known for the remainder. The sample table holds 9,500 to 15,000 clones, of which approximately 83% were seen once. The leading ten clones occupy roughly a fifth of the sample. Sequences were derived from CD4+ or CD8+ T cells sorted from blood, sampled in a trial of the OX40 agonist ivuxolimab. The receptors come from an adult with an advanced solid tumor such as melanoma, head and neck, liver or kidney cancer.

Turning to this clone: At one end the junction does not follow the germline gene, possibly because of a read error. The rearrangement joins TRBV5-3 to TRBJ1-2; the D is unclear. TRBV5-3 falls under the ORF class, with uncertain function. CDR3 size: 13 residues. CDR3 protein: CASSLTGVAGYTF. The CDR3 DNA follows: TGTGCCAGCAGCTTGACCGGGGTCGCTGGCTACACCTTC.

The chain employs TRBV10-1 and TRBJ2-5; tentatively, D is TRBD2 (6 bases). V was cut by 0 bases and J by 10 bases, with 12 bases left in between. The CDR3 is 13 residues long. Germline V gene sequence: CDR1 WNHNN, CDR2 SYGVQD (reference sequence). This CDR3 reads CASSESTGVDQYF. The CDR3 DNA follows: TGCGCCAGCAGTGAGTCGACGGGGGTCGACCAGTACTTC.

The rearrangement uses TRBV5-8 and TRBJ2-7; no firm D call. This CDR3 is built from 13 residues. Germline V gene sequence: CDR1 SGHTS, CDR2 YDEGEE. V was cut by 2 bases and J by 3 bases, with 9 bases left in between. CDR3 nucleotide sequence: TGTGCCAGCAGCTTTTCCCCTTACTACGAGCAGTACTTC. It codes for CASSFSPYYEQYF.

The genes are TRBV7-1 and TRBJ2-1; no firm D call. TRBV7-1 is marked as an open reading frame, function uncertain. The CDR3 length is 14 residues. V was shortened by 5 bases and J by 7 bases, with 15 bases between the two germline ends. The CDR3: CASSLNDGPNEQFF. Here the CDR3 DNA reads TGTGCCAGCAGCCTAAATGACGGGCCGAATGAGCAGTTCTTC.